These 17 T cell receptor beta chains were all obtained from the same sample, sequenced in a study of blood T cell repertoires in COVID-19. Using immunoSEQ multiplex PCR, the repertoire was profiled, and TCRdb retains in-frame clones only, with some absent. In the table there are fewer than 300,000 clones, around 86% of which are singletons. Sequencing was done on a sample of peripheral blood. These receptors were collected from a man in his fifties or sixties with COVID-19, enrolled during active disease.

This chain links TRBV2 with TRBJ1-1; 7 bases line up with TRBD1. Per the germline V gene, CDR1 is SNHLY and CDR2 is FYNNEI. Unmatched junction bases numbered 8, after V lost 6 bases and J lost 4 bases. CDR3 size: 14 residues. The CDR3 region is CASRVRSGGTEAFF. Here the CDR3 DNA reads TGTGCCAGCAGGGTGAGGTCAGGGGGCACTGAAGCTTTCTTT. Complete variable domain (other parts from reference TRBV2 and TRBJ1-1): EPEVTQTPSHQVTQMGQEVILRCVPISNHLYFYWYRQILGQKVEFLVSFYNNEISEKSEIFDDQFSVERPDGSNFTLKIRSTKLEDSAMYFCASRVRSGGTEAFFGQGTRLTVV.

CDR3 amino acids: CASSKTGGSYEQYF. CDR3 sequence (DNA): TGTGCCAGCAGTAAGACAGGGGGCTCCTACGAGCAGTACTTC. The chain recombines TRBV6-5 with TRBJ2-7, with 9 positions matching TRBD1. CDR3 length: 14 amino acids. Germline V gene lookup returns CDR1 MNHEY and CDR2 SVGAGI. The V gene end was trimmed by 5 bases and the J gene end by 0 bases; junction bases not matched to a gene: 2.

The chain links TRBV27 to TRBJ1-6; 9 bases line up with TRBD1. The CDR3 loop spans 17 amino acids. V lost 5 bases, J lost 8 bases, and 13 bases stayed unmatched. The germline V gene has CDR1 MNHEY and CDR2 SMNVEV (reference sequence). The CDR3, as DNA: TGTGCCAGCAGTCCCAGGACAGGGGCCTCGGGGGATTCACCCCTCCACTTT. Protein product: CASSPRTGASGDSPLHF.

This sequence joins TRBV27 and TRBJ2-7; 8 positions agree with TRBD2. The CDR3 runs 15 residues. CDR1 is MNHEY and CDR2 is SMNVEV in the germline V gene (reference sequence). The junction had 9 bases not matched to a gene; V was cut back by 5 bases and J by 3 bases. The CDR3 region is CASSPGLARYYEQYF. The CDR3 region has the DNA TGTGCCAGCAGTCCCGGACTAGCCCGGTACTACGAGCAGTACTTC.

The V and J genes are TRBV5-4 and TRBJ1-1; 8 bases match TRBD1. The CDR3 sequence is 15 residues long. Germline CDR1 is SGHNT and CDR2 is YYREEE (reference sequence). V gave up 2 bases and J gave up 3 bases; unmatched junction bases: 6. Here the CDR3 DNA reads TGTGCCAGCAGCTTCCCCCAGGGGGCATACACTGAAGCTTTCTTT. Its protein product is CASSFPQGAYTEAFF.

This clone was counted a single time. This chain joins TRBV11-2 and TRBJ2-3; 9 nucleotides agree with TRBD1. Trimming cost V 7 bases and J 1 base; bases outside gene matches: 12. Germline-derived CDR1 and CDR2 are SGHAT and FQNNGV. The CDR3 totals 17 residues. The DNA of the CDR3 is TGTGCCAGCACCTCCAAGTTGAGGACAGGGGGCACAGATACGCAGTATTTT. Encoded protein: CASTSKLRTGGTDTQYF.

This chain uses TRBV5-1 with TRBJ2-5, with 7 nucleotides matching TRBD1. There are 15 residues in the CDR3. The germline V gene encodes CDR1 SGHRS and CDR2 YFSETQ. J was trimmed by 5 bases and V by 4 bases; bases with no gene match: 11. CDR3 sequence reads: CASSPEQGLGETQYF. CDR3 sequence (DNA): TGCGCCAGCAGCCCCGAACAGGGGTTAGGGGAGACCCAGTACTTC.

The V gene is TRBV7-2, the J gene TRBJ1-2; D gene unclear. With 1 base removed from V and 0 bases from J, the gap between germline ends came to 6 bases. CDR1 SGHTA and CDR2 FQGNSA come from the germline V gene. The CDR3 is 14 residues long. This CDR3 is CASSLDLANYGYTF. DNA for the CDR3: TGTGCCAGCAGCTTAGACTTGGCTAACTATGGCTACACCTTC.

The chain is built from TRBV11-1 and TRBJ1-6, with no clear D. The V end lost 2 bases, the J end lost 7 bases, and 12 bases lay between the germline ends. Germline V gene sequence: CDR1 SGHAT, CDR2 FQDESV (reference sequence). The CDR3 has 15 residues. The CDR3 DNA sequence: TGTGCCAGCAGCTTATCGTTTCTATCGAATTCACCCCTCCACTTT. It yields the protein CASSLSFLSNSPLHF.

This clone came up a few times. The rearrangement joins TRBV7-6 to TRBJ2-3, with 11 bases aligning to TRBD1. The CDR3 has 14 amino acids. The J segment lost 10 bases and the V segment lost 4 bases, leaving 7 bases of the junction unmatched. The germline gives CDR1 SGHVS, CDR2 FNYEAQ. The chain's CDR3 is CASSSRDRGVPQYF. Here the CDR3 DNA reads TGTGCCAGCAGCTCCCGGGACAGGGGGGTCCCGCAGTATTTT.

This sequence joins TRBV3-1 (or the pseudogene TRBV3-2) and TRBJ2-3, with 7 bases fitting TRBD2. The CDR3 is 14 amino acids. The junction had 5 bases not matched to a gene; V was cut back by 4 bases and J by 4 bases. Germline V gives CDR1 LGHDT, CDR2 YNNKEL (reference sequence). CDR3 loop: CASSRTRGADTQYF. The CDR3 nucleotides read TGTGCCAGCAGCCGGACTAGAGGGGCAGATACGCAGTATTTT.

The chain links TRBV2 to TRBJ1-6, with a possible D match to TRBD1 (6 bases). Trimming removed 4 bases at V and 10 bases at J, with 11 bases between. Germline V gene lookup returns CDR1 SNHLY and CDR2 FYNNEI. The CDR3 is made up of 13 amino acids. CDR3 sequence (DNA): TGTGCCAGCAGTGTGGCAGGGGTCTCACCCCTCCACTTT. It encodes CASSVAGVSPLHF.

This clone was picked up one time. The DNA for the CDR3 is TGTGCCAGCGGCCGGGACAGAAATAACTATGGCTACACCTTC. This gives the protein CASGRDRNNYGYTF. The V call is TRBV9, the J call TRBJ1-2; TRBD1 matches at 7 bases. The CDR3 loop spans 14 amino acids. Trimming at V came to 7 bases and at J to 1 base, leaving 7 bases not matched to a gene. Germline CDR1 reads SGDLS; CDR2 reads YYNGEE.

This clone was seen a handful of times. This chain connects TRBV6-1 to TRBJ2-7; 8 nucleotides line up with TRBD1. The V gene end was trimmed by 1 base and the J gene end by 2 bases; junction bases not matched to a gene: 4. The germline V gene has CDR1 MNHNS and CDR2 SASEGT. The CDR3 has 15 amino acids. CDR3 residues: CASSEVGRGPYEQYF. CDR3 coding DNA: TGTGCCAGCAGTGAAGTCGGCAGGGGGCCCTACGAGCAGTACTTC.

V is TRBV6-2 or TRBV6-3 and J is TRBJ2-1, with 12 bases matching TRBD2. The CDR3 loop spans 15 amino acids. The V gene end was trimmed by 0 bases and the J gene end by 6 bases; junction bases not matched to a gene: 0. Germline V CDR1 and CDR2: MNHEY, SVGEGT. CDR3 sequence (DNA): TGTGCCAGCAGTTACTCGACTAGCGGGAGCAATGAGCAGTTCTTC. This codes for CASSYSTSGSNEQFF.

The CDR3 DNA reads as TGTGCCAGCAGCAAAGGACAGGGAGAGTTCGCTGAAGCTTTCTTT. Residues: CASSKGQGEFAEAFF. This chain uses TRBV11-1 with TRBJ1-1; 8 positions match TRBD1. From germline, CDR1 is SGHAT and CDR2 FQDESV (reference sequence). With V trimmed by 5 bases and J by 6 bases, 11 bases remained unmatched. The CDR3 is 15 amino acids.

The chain has TRBV7-6 and TRBJ2-7; D perhaps matches TRBD1 (6 bases). The ends were cut back, 5 bases at V and 3 bases at J, with 11 bases in the middle. CDR1 SGHVS and CDR2 FNYEAQ come from the germline V gene. The CDR3 has 13 amino acids. CDR3 amino acids: CASSTGTIYEQYF. The CDR3 DNA follows: TGTGCCAGCAGCACCGGGACAATCTACGAGCAGTACTTC.